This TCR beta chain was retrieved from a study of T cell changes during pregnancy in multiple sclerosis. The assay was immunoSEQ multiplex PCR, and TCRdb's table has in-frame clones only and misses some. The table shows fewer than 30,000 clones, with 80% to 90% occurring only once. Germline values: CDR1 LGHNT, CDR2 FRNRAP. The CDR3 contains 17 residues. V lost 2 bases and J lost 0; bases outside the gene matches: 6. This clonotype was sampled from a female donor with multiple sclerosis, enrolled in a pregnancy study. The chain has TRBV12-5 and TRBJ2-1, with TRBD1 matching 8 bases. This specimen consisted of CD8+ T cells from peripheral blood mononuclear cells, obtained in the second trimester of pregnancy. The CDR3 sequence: CASGLSTGADSYNEQFF. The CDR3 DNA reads TGTGCTAGTGGTTTGTCGACAGGGGCCGACTCCTACAATGAGCAGTTCTTC.